The clone carrying this TCR beta chain came up a few times. Its cognate antigen is unknown. This record belongs to a study of T-cell reconstitution after alpha-beta-depleted transplantation in children. Per the germline V gene, CDR1 is ENHRY and CDR2 is SYGVKD. This CDR3 region has 15 residues. The V end lost 6 bases, the J end lost 1 base, and 15 bases lay between the germline ends. As it was prepared, the TCRbeta library received unique molecular identifiers. TCRdb processed the PCR reads anew with MiXCR; each CDR3 protein has one entry. The sample lists fewer than 85,000 distinct CDR3 sequences, less than 15% seen once, with about 26% in the top ten. Study-level points and caveats: Surviving recipient T cells and intrathymic progenitors accounted for some patients' high TCRbeta diversity at day 60. Reportedly, roughly two months post-transplant, alpha-beta T cells arose from several hundred expanded graft clones. Newly generated T cells supplied most T-cell counts and diversity one year post-transplant.

V and J are TRBV10-3 and TRBJ1-1; a possible D gene is TRBD1 (5 bases). This TCR was recovered from a male patient aged 2-15 years who had a stem cell transplant for acute lymphoblastic leukemia, so the T cells may come from the graft donor. The input for sequencing was PBMCs, mostly from graft donor cells, taken 180 days after TCRalphabeta/CD19-depleted stem cell transplant. CDR3 in amino acids: CAIRWAGSGNTEAFF. The CDR3 DNA reads TGTGCCATCAGATGGGCAGGGAGTGGGAACACTGAAGCTTTCTTT.